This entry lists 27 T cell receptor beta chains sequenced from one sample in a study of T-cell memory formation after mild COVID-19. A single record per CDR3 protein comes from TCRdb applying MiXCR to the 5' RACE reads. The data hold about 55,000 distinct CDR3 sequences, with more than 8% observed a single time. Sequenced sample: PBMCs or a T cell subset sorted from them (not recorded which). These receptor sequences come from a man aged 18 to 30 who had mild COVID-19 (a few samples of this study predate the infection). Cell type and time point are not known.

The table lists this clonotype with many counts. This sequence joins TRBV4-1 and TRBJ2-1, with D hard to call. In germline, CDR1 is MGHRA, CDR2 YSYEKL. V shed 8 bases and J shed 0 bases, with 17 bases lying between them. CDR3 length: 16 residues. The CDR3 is CASGLGRLSSYNEQFF. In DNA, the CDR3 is TGCGCCAGCGGCCTAGGACGTCTAAGCTCCTACAATGAGCAGTTCTTC.

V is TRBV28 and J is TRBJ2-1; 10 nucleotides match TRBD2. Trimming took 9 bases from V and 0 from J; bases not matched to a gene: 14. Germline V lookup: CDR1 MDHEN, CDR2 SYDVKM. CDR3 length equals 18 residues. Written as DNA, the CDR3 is TGTGCCAGTAGACTAGCGGGCGATCCTTTTACCTCCTACAATGAGCAGTTCTTC. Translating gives CASRLAGDPFTSYNEQFF.

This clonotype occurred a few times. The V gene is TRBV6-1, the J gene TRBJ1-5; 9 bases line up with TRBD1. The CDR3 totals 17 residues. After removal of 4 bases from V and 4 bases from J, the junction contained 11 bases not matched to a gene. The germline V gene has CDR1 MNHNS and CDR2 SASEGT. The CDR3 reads CASSGYGQGNLNQPQHF. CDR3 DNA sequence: TGTGCCAGCAGTGGATACGGACAGGGGAACCTAAATCAGCCCCAGCATTTT.

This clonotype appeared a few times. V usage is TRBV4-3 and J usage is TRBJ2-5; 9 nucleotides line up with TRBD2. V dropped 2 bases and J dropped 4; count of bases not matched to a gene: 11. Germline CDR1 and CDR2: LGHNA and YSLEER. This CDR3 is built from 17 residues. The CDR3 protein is CASSQLLAGAPLETQYF. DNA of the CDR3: TGCGCCAGCAGCCAACTATTAGCGGGGGCGCCGTTAGAGACCCAGTACTTC.

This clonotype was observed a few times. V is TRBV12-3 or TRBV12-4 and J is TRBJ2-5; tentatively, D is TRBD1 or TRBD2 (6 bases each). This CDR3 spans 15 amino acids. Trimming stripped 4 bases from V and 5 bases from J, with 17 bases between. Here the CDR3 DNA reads TGTGCCAGCAGTTCCTGGGGGGCTAGCGCTGAGACCCAGTACTTC. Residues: CASSSWGASAETQYF.

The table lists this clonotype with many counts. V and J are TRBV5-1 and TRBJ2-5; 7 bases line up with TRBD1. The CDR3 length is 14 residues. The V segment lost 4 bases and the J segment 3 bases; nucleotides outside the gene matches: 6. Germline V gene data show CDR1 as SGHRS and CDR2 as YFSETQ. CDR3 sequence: CASSAGTAKETQYF. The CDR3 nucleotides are TGCGCCAGCAGCGCCGGGACAGCCAAAGAGACCCAGTACTTC.

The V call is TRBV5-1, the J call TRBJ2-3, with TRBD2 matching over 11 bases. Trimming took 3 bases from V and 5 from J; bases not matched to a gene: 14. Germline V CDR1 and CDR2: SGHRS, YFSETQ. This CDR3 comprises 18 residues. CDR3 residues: CASSSDPLLAGGGDTQYF. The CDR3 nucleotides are TGCGCCAGCAGCTCAGACCCCTTATTAGCGGGGGGGGGAGATACGCAGTATTTT.

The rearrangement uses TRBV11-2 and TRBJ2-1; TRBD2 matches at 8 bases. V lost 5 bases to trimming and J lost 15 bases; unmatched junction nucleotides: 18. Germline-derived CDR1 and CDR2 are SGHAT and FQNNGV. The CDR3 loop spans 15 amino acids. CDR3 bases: TGTGCCAGCAGCCACAGCGGGGGCCCCGTCCGGGGAGGGTTCTTC. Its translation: CASSHSGGPVRGGFF.

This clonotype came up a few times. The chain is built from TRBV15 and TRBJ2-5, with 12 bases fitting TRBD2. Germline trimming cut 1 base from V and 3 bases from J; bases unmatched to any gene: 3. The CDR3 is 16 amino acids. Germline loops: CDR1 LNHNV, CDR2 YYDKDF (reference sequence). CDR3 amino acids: CATSRGLAGAKETQYF. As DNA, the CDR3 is TGTGCCACCAGCAGAGGACTAGCGGGGGCAAAAGAGACCCAGTACTTC.

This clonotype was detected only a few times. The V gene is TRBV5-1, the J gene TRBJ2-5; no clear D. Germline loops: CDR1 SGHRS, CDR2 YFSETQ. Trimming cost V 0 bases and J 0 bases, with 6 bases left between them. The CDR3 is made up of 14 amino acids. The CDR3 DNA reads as TGCGCCAGCAGCTTGGGGCCATACCAAGAGACCCAGTACTTC. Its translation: CASSLGPYQETQYF.

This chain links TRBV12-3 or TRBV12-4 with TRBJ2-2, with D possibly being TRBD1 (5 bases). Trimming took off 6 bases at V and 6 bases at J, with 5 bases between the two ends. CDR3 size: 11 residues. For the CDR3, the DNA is TGTGCCAGCAGCAGGGCCGGGGAGCTGTTTTTT. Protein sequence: CASSRAGELFF.

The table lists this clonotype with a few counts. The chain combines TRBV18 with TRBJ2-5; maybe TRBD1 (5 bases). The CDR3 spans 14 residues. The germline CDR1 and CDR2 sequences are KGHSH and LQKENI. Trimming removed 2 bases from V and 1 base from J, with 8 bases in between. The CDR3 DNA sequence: TGTGCCAGCTCACCAGGGGCCACCCAAGAGACCCAGTACTTC. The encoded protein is CASSPGATQETQYF.

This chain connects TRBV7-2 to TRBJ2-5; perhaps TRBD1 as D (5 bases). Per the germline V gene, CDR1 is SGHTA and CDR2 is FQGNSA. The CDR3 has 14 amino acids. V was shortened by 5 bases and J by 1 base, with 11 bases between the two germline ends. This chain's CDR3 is CASSPGRSQETQYF. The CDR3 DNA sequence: TGTGCCAGCAGCCCAGGGCGGAGCCAAGAGACCCAGTACTTC.

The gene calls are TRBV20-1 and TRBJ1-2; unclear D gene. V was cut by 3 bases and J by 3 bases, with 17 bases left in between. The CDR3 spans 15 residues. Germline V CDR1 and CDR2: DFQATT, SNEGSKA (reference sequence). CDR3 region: CSASPGTSKDYGYTF. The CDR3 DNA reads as TGCAGTGCTAGTCCTGGTACATCTAAGGACTATGGCTACACCTTC.

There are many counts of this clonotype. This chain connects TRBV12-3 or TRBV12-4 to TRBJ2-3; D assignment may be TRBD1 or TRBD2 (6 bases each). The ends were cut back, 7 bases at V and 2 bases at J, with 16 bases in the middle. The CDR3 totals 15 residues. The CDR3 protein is CASTPPGADTDTQYF. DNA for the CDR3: TGTGCCAGCACTCCTCCGGGGGCGGACACAGATACGCAGTATTTT.

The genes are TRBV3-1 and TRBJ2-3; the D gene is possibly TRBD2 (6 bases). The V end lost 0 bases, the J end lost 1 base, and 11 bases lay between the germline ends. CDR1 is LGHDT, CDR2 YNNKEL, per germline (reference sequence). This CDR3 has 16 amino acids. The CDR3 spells CASSQDGGLRTDTQYF. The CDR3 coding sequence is TGTGCCAGCAGCCAAGACGGGGGACTTCGCACAGATACGCAGTATTTT.

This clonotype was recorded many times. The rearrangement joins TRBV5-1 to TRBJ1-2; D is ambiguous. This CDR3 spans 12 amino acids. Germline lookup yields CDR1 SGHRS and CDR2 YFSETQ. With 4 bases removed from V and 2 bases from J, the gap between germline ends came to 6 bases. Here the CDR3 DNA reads TGCGCCAGCAGCACCGACAACTATGGCTACACCTTC. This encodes CASSTDNYGYTF.

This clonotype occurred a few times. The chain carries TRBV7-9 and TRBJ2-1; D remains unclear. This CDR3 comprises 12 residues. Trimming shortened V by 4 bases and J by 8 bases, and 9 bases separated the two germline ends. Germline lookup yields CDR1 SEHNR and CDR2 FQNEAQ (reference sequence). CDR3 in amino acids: CASSSGTYEQFF. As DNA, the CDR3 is TGTGCCAGCAGCTCCGGAACCTATGAGCAGTTCTTC.

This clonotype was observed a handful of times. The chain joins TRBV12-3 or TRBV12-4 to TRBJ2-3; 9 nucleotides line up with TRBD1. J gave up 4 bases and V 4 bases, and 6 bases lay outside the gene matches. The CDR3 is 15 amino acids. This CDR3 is CASSSQGAVADTQYF. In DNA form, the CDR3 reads TGTGCCAGCAGTTCACAGGGGGCTGTCGCAGATACGCAGTATTTT.

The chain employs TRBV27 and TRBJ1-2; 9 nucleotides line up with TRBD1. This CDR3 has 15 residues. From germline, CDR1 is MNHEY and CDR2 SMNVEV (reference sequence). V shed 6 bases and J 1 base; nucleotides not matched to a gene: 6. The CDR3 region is CASSPGTGINYGYTF. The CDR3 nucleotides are TGTGCCAGCAGCCCCGGGACAGGGATTAACTATGGCTACACCTTC.

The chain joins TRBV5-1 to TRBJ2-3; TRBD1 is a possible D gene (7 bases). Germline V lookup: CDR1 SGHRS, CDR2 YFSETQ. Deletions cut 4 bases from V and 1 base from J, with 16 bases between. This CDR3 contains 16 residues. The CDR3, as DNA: TGCGCCAGCAGCATAGGAGGGGGCCGGGGCACAGATACGCAGTATTTT. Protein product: CASSIGGGRGTDTQYF. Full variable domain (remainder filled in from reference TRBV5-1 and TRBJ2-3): KAGVTQTPRYLIKTRGQQVTLSCSPISGHRSVSWYQQTPGQGLQFLFEYFSETQRNKGNFPGRFSGRQFSNSRSEMNVSTLELGDSALYLCASSIGGGRGTDTQYFGPGTRLTVL.

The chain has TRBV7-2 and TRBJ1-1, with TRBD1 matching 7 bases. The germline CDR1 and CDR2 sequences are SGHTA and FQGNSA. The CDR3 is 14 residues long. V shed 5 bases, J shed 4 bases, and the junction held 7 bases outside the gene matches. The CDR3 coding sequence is TGTGCCAGCAGCCTAGACAGGGTAGTCACTGAAGCTTTCTTT. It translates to CASSLDRVVTEAFF.

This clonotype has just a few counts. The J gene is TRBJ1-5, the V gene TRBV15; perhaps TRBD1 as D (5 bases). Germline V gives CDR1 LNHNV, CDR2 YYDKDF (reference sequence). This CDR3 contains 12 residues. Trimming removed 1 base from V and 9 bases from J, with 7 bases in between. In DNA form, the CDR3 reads TGTGCCACCAGCAGAGGGGGACGGCCCCAGCATTTT. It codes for CATSRGGRPQHF.

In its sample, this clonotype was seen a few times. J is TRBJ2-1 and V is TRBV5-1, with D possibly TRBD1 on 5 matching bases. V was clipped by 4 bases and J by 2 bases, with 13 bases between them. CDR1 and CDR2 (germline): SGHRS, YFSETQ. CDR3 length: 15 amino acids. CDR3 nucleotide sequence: TGCGCCAGCAGCGGTTACCCAGGGACCTACAATGAGCAGTTCTTC. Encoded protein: CASSGYPGTYNEQFF.

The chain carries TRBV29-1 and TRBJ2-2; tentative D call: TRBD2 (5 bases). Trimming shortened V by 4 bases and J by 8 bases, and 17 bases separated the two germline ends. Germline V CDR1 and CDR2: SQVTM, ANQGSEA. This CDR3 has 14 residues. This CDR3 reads CSVVRGGTWGELFF. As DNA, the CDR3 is TGCAGCGTTGTACGGGGTGGAACTTGGGGGGAGCTGTTTTTT.

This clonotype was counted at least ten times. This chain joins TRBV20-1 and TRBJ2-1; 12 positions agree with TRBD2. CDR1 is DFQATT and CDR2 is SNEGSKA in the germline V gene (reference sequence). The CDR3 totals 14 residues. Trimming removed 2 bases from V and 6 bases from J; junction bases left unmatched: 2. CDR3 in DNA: TGCAGTGCTAGATTGACTAGCGGGGGCAATGAGCAGTTCTTC. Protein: CSARLTSGGNEQFF.

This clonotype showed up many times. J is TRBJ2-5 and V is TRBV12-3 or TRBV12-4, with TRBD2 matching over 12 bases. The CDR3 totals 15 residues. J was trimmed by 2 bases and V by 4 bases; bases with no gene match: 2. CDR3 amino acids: CASSSTSGGQETQYF. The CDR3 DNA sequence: TGTGCCAGCAGTTCGACTAGCGGGGGACAAGAGACCCAGTACTTC.